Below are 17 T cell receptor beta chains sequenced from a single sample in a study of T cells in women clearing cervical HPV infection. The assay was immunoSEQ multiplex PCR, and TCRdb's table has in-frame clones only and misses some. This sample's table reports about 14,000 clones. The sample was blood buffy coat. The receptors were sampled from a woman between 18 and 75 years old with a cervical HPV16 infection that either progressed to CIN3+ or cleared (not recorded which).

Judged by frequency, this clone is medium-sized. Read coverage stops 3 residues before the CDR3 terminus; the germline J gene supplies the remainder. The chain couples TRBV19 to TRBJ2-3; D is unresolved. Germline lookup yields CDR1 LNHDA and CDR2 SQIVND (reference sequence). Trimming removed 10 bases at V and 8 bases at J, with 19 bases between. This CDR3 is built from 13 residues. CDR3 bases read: TGTGCCACCTCACTGAGCAGTGCAGGTACG. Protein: CATSLSSAGT. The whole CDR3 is CATSLSSAGTQYF.

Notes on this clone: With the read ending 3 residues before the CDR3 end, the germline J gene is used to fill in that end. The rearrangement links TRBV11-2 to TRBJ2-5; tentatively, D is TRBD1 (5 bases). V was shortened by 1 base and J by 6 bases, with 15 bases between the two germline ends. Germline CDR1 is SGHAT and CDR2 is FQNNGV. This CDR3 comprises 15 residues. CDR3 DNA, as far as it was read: TGTGCCAGCAGCTTAGGGATAGGGGCTGTTCAGACC. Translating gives CASSLGIGAVQT. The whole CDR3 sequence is CASSLGIGAVQTQYF.

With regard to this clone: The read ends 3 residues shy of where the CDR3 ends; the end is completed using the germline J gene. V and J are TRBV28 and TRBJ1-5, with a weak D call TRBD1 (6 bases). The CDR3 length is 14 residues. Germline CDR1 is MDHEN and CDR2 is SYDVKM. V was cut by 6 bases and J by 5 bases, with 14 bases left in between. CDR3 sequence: CASRLPQGHQPQHF. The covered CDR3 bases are TGTGCCAGCAGACTCCCCCAGGGGCATCAGCCC. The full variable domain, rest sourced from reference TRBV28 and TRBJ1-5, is DVKVTQSSRYLVKRTGEKVFLECVQDMDHENMFWYRQDPGLGLRLIYFSYDVKMKEKGDIPEGYSVSREKKERFSLILESASTNQTSMYLCASRLPQGHQPQHFGDGTRLSIL.

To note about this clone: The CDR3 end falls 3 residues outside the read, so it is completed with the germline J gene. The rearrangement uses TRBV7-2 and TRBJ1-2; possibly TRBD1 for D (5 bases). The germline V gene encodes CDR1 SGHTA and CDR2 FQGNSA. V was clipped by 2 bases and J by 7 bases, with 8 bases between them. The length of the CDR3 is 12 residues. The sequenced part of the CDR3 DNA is TGTGCCAGCAGCTTATCGAGGGGTGGC. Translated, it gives CASSLSRGG. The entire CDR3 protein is CASSLSRGGYTF.

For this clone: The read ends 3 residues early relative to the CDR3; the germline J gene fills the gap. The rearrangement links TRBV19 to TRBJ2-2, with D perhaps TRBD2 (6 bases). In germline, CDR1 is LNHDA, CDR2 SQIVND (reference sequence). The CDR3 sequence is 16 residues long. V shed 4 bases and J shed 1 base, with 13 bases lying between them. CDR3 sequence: CASSSPRLENTGELFF. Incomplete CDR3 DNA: TGTGCCAGTAGTAGTCCGAGACTAGAGAACACCGGGGAG.

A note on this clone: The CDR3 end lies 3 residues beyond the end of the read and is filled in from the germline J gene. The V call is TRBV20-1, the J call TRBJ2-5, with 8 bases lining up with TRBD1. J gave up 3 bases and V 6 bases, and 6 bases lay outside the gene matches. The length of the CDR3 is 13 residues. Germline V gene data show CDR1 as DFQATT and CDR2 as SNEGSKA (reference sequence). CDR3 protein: CSATRTGKETQYF. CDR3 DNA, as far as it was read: TGCAGTGCAACCCGGACAGGGAAAGAGACC.

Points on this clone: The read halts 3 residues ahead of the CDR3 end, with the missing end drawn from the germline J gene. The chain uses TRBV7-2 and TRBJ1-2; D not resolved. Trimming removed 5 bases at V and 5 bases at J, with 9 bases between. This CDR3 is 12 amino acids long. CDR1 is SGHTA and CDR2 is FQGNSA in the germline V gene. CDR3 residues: CASSHTEYGYTF. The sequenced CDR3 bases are TGTGCCAGCAGCCATACAGAATATGGC.

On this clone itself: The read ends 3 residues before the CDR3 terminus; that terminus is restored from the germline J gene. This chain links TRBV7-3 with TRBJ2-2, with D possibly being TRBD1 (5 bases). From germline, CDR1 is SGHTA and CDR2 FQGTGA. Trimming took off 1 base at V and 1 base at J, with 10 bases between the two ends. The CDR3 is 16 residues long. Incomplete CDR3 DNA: TGTGCCAGCAGCTTAAGCTGGGGCCAGAACACCGGGGAG. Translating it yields CASSLSWGQNTGE. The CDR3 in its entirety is CASSLSWGQNTGELFF.

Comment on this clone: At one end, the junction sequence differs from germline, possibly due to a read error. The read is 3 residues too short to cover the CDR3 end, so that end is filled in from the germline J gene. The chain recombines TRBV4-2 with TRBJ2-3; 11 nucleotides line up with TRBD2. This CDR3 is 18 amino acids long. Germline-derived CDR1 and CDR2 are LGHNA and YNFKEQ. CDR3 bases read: TGCGCCAGCAGCCAAGATTTTAGCGGGAGGGCCAGCGCAGATACG. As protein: CASSQDFSGRASADT. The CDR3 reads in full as CASSQDFSGRASADTQYF.

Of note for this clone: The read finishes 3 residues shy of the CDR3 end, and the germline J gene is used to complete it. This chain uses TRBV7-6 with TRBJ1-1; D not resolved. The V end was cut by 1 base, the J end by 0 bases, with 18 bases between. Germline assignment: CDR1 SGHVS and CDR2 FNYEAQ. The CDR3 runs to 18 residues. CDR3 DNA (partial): TGTGCCAGCAGCTTAGGGAGGAGGACGGGGTCCATGAACACTGAA. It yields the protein CASSLGRRTGSMNTE. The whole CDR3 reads CASSLGRRTGSMNTEAFF.

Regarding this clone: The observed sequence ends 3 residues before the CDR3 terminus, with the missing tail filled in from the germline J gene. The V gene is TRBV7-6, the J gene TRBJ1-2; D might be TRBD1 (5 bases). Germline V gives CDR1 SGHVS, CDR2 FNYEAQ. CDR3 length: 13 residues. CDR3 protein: CASSLGGGDTYTF. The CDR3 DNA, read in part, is TGTGCCAGCAGCTTAGGGGGCGGGGATACC.

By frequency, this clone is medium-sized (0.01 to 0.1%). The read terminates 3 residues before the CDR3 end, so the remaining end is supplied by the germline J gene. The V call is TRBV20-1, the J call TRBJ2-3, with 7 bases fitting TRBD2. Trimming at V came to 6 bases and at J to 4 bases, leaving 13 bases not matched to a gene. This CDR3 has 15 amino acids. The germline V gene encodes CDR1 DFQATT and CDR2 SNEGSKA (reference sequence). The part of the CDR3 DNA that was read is TGCAGTGCCTACGATTTTGGCGGGAGTCCAGATACG. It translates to CSAYDFGGSPDT. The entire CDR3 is CSAYDFGGSPDTQYF.

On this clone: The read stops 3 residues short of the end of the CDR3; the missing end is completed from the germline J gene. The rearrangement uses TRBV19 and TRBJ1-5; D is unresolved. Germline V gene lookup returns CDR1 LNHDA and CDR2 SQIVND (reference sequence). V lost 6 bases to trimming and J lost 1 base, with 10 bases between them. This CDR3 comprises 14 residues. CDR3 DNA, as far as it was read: TGTGCCAGTAGAGCCCCCGGGAGCAATCAGCCC. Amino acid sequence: CASRAPGSNQP. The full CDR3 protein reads CASRAPGSNQPQHF.

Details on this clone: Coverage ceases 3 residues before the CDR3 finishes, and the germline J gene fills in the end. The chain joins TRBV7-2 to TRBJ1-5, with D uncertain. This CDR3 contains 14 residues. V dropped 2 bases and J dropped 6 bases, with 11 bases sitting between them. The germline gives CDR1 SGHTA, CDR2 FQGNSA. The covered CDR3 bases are TGTGCCAGCAGCTTATCTGAGAGGGCTCAGCCC. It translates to CASSLSERAQP. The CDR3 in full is CASSLSERAQPQHF.

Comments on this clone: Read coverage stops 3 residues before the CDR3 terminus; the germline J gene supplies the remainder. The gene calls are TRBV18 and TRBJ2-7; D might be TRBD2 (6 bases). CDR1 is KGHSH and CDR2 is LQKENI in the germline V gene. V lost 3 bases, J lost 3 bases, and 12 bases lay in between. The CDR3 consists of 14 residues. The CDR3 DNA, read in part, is TGTGCCAGCTCACCCCGGGACTTCCTCTACGAG. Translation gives CASSPRDFLYE. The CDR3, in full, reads CASSPRDFLYEQYF.

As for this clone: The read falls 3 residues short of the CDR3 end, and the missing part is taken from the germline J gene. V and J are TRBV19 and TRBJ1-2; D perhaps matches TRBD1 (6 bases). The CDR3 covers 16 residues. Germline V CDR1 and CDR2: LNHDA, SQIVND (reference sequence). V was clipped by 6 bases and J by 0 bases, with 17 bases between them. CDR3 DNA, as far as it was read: TGTGCCAGTAGCAGACCGCGGGACAACACTAACTATGGC. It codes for CASSRPRDNTNYG. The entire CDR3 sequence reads CASSRPRDNTNYGYTF.

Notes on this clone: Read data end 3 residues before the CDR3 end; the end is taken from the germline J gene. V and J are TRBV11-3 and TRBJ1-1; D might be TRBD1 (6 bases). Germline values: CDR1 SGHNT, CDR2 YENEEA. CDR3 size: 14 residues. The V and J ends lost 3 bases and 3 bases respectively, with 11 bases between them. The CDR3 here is CASSLATGYTEAFF. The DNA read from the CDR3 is TGTGCCAGCAGCTTGGCTACAGGGTACACTGAA.